The present T cell receptor beta chain was sequenced within a study of technical replicates of blood from several donors. The V and J ends lost 6 bases and 6 bases, in that order; junction bases with no gene match: 4. The CDR3 spans 13 residues. Germline CDR1 and CDR2: LNHDA and SQIVND (reference sequence). The data were produced by immunoSEQ multiplex PCR, yet TCRdb's version contains in-frame clones alone and is incomplete. The table shows some 74,000 clones, with roughly 89% occurring only once. The chain combines TRBV19 with TRBJ1-2; 10 bases are a match to TRBD1. Material: T cells isolated from PBMCs. The TCR was taken from a human donor in good health. Here the CDR3 DNA reads TGTGCCAGTAGCGTGACAGGGGGCCATGGCTACACCTTC. Translation: CASSVTGGHGYTF.